A single sample gave rise to the 32 T cell receptor beta chains below, sequenced in a study of blood T cell repertoires in COVID-19. Assay: immunoSEQ multiplex PCR; the TCRdb copy retains only in-frame clones and omits some. The data contain more than 150,000 clones, about 88% of them singletons. The sample taken for sequencing was peripheral blood. The receptors here all came from a man aged 65 to 85 with active or convalescent COVID-19.

CDR3 region: CASSPPGQGTHEQYF. CDR3 nucleotides: TGTGCCAGCTCACCACCGGGACAGGGAACCCACGAGCAGTACTTC. The gene calls are TRBV18 and TRBJ2-7; 9 nucleotides align to TRBD1. V trimming: 0 bases; J trimming: 5 bases; junction bases outside the gene matches: 5. Germline V gene lookup returns CDR1 KGHSH and CDR2 LQKENI. The CDR3 has 15 residues.

The chain carries TRBV5-1 and TRBJ2-7; D gene uncertain. The CDR3 has 12 residues. Germline V lookup: CDR1 SGHRS, CDR2 YFSETQ. V was clipped by 4 bases and J by 4 bases, with 9 bases between them. CDR3 amino acids: CASSTTAYEQYF. Here the CDR3 DNA reads TGCGCCAGCAGCACCACAGCATACGAGCAGTACTTC.

As regards this clone: The CDR3 end shows no conserved phenylalanine or tryptophan, and so a read error is likely. V is TRBV20-1 and J is TRBJ2-7, with 10 bases matching TRBD1. J lost 5 bases, V lost 3 bases, and 1 base had no gene match. The CDR3 spans 12 residues. Germline V gene data show CDR1 as DFQATT and CDR2 as SNEGSKA (reference sequence). This chain's CDR3 is CSASGQGDEQYL. Here the CDR3 DNA reads TGCAGTGCTAGTGGACAGGGGGACGAGCAGTACCTC.

This clone showed up just once. The V call is TRBV7-8, the J call TRBJ2-1; 9 nucleotides match TRBD1. The CDR3 has 18 amino acids. Germline V gene data show CDR1 as SGHVS and CDR2 as FQNEAQ. V was clipped by 2 bases and J by 9 bases; unmatched bases: 17. The CDR3 DNA reads TGTGCCAGCAGCTTATGGGCCCCGTTGGGACAGGGTGGTAGTGAGCAGTTCTTC. Translation: CASSLWAPLGQGGSEQFF.

The genes are TRBV2 and TRBJ2-7; D is possibly TRBD1 (6 bases). CDR1 SNHLY and CDR2 FYNNEI come from the germline V gene. This CDR3 spans 15 amino acids. V lost 1 base and J 5 bases, leaving 15 bases between the germline ends. Here the CDR3 reads CASSEGVGGVHEQYF. CDR3 in DNA: TGTGCCAGCAGTGAAGGGGTAGGGGGTGTCCACGAGCAGTACTTC.

The chain joins TRBV7-9 to TRBJ2-3; 10 bases match TRBD1. Trimming removed 1 base from V and 1 base from J; junction bases left unmatched: 5. Looked up from germline, CDR1 is SEHNR and CDR2 is FQNEAQ (reference sequence). This CDR3 region has 17 residues. The DNA for the CDR3 is TGTGCCAGCAGCTTAGGCAGGGACAGGGGACGCACAGATACGCAGTATTTT. Translated: CASSLGRDRGRTDTQYF.

V gene TRBV5-1 combines with J gene TRBJ1-4; 7 bases map to TRBD1. Trimming took 0 bases from V and 3 from J; bases not matched to a gene: 8. The CDR3 extends over 17 amino acids. CDR1 is SGHRS and CDR2 is YFSETQ in the germline V gene. As DNA, the CDR3 is TGCGCCAGCAGCTTGGATGGGGCCAGGGGGGCTAATGAAAAACTGTTTTTT. This codes for CASSLDGARGANEKLFF.

The chain employs TRBV19 and TRBJ1-1; the D is unclear. The CDR3 contains 12 residues. V gave up 5 bases and J gave up 11 bases, with 15 bases separating them. The V gene's germline CDR1 is LNHDA and CDR2 SQIVND (reference sequence). The CDR3 bases are TGTGCCAGTAGTCCCTCTGGAGGGAAGGCTTTCTTT. This encodes CASSPSGGKAFF. Together with reference TRBV19 and TRBJ1-1, the CDR3 gives the full variable domain: DGGITQSPKYLFRKEGQNVTLSCEQNLNHDAMYWYRQDPGQGLRLIYYSQIVNDFQKGDIAEGYSVSREKKESFPLTVTSAQKNPTAFYLCASSPSGGKAFFGQGTRLTVV.

V gene TRBV3-1 (or the pseudogene TRBV3-2) combines with J gene TRBJ2-3; 7 bases are a match to TRBD1. V gave up 4 bases and J gave up 2 bases; unmatched junction bases: 12. There are 17 residues in the CDR3. In germline, CDR1 is LGHDT, CDR2 YNNKEL (reference sequence). The CDR3 region is CASSPAQGSLNTDTQYF. The CDR3 bases are TGTGCCAGCAGCCCAGCACAGGGGTCGTTAAACACAGATACGCAGTATTTT.

This clone showed up just a few times. This rearrangement joins TRBV10-2 to TRBJ1-1; tentatively, D is TRBD1 (5 bases). CDR3 length: 13 residues. Germline V CDR1 and CDR2: WSHSY, SAAADI. V was cut by 7 bases and J by 0 bases, with 9 bases left in between. As DNA, the CDR3 is TGCGCCAGCAACCAGGGTATGAACACTGAAGCTTTCTTT. It yields the protein CASNQGMNTEAFF.

The chain employs TRBV7-9 and TRBJ2-5; tentative D call: TRBD2 (6 bases). There are 15 residues in the CDR3. The germline V gene has CDR1 SEHNR and CDR2 FQNEAQ (reference sequence). The V end was cut by 5 bases, the J end by 5 bases, with 18 bases between. Here the CDR3 DNA reads TGTGCCAGCAGCCGCGGGACCCTCCTGGGGGAGACCCAGTACTTC. It encodes CASSRGTLLGETQYF.

The chain uses TRBV7-9 and TRBJ1-1; 9 nucleotides align to TRBD1. The CDR3 has 14 amino acids. Germline CDR1 and CDR2: SEHNR and FQNEAQ (reference sequence). Trimming at V came to 5 bases and at J to 4 bases, leaving 5 bases not matched to a gene. The CDR3 loop reads CASSPGQGSTEAFF. CDR3 nucleotide sequence: TGTGCCAGCAGCCCGGGACAGGGAAGCACTGAAGCTTTCTTT.

The genes are TRBV7-8 and TRBJ2-5, with 11 bases that match TRBD2. V was pared by 3 bases and J by 5 bases, with 8 bases of the junction left unmatched. CDR3 size: 16 residues. CDR1 and CDR2 from the germline V gene are SGHVS and FQNEAQ. CDR3 DNA sequence: TGTGCCAGCAGCTTGACGGGACTAGCGGAACGCGAGACCCAGTACTTC. It yields the protein CASSLTGLAERETQYF. Filled out from reference TRBV7-8 and TRBJ2-5, the complete variable domain reads GAGVSQSPRYKVAKRGQDVALRCDPISGHVSLFWYQQALGQGPEFLTYFQNEAQLDKSGLPSDRFFAERPEGSVSTLKIQRTQQEDSAVYLCASSLTGLAERETQYFGPGTRLLVL.

The V and J genes are TRBV29-1 and TRBJ2-3; 8 nucleotides agree with TRBD2. CDR3 length: 12 residues. V lost 8 bases, J lost 10 bases, and 11 bases stayed unmatched. Germline CDR1 SQVTM, CDR2 ANQGSEA. In DNA form, the CDR3 reads TGCAGCACAAAACTACTAGCGGCCCCGCAGTATTTT. It yields the protein CSTKLLAAPQYF.

The rearrangement joins TRBV27 to TRBJ1-1; TRBD1 might be the D (6 bases). CDR1 and CDR2 (germline): MNHEY, SMNVEV (reference sequence). The V gene lost 6 bases and the J gene lost 3 bases, with 17 bases spanning the gap. CDR3 length: 15 residues. DNA for the CDR3: TGTGCCAGCAGGCAAGGGGGGGCGCGAGACACTGAAGCTTTCTTT. It is translated as CASRQGGARDTEAFF.

The J gene is TRBJ1-2, the V gene TRBV10-2; D gene unclear. Germline CDR1 reads WSHSY; CDR2 reads SAAADI. The CDR3 loop spans 12 amino acids. V lost 2 bases and J lost 4, with 5 bases in between. In DNA, the CDR3 is TGCGCCAGCAGTGAGACAAGCTATGGCTACACCTTC. Its translation: CASSETSYGYTF.

The DNA for the CDR3 is TGTGCCAGTAGTATTTCGACCGGGACACTAGGCGGCGAGACCCAGTACTTC. Its translation is CASSISTGTLGGETQYF. The chain has TRBV19 and TRBJ2-5; D may be TRBD1 (6 bases). The germline V gene has CDR1 LNHDA and CDR2 SQIVND (reference sequence). V was shortened by 3 bases and J by 5 bases, with 22 bases between the two germline ends. This CDR3 region has 17 residues.

The chain carries TRBV11-2 and TRBJ2-3; 16 bases line up with TRBD2. The junction had 6 bases not matched to a gene; V was cut back by 5 bases and J by 1 base. The CDR3 is 18 amino acids. Looked up from germline, CDR1 is SGHAT and CDR2 is FQNNGV. The CDR3 DNA reads TGTGCCAGCAGCCTGGGACTAGCGGGGGGGTCCGGCACAGATACGCAGTATTTT. As protein: CASSLGLAGGSGTDTQYF.

This clone was counted once. V usage is TRBV10-2 and J usage is TRBJ2-1, with 9 bases aligning to TRBD2. CDR1 and CDR2 from the germline V gene are WSHSY and SAAADI. The ends lost 0 bases at V and 0 bases at J; junction bases unmatched: 9. The CDR3 has 19 amino acids. The CDR3 loop is CASSESGSGGFHSYNEQFF. For the CDR3, the DNA is TGCGCCAGCAGTGAGTCAGGTAGCGGGGGTTTTCACTCCTACAATGAGCAGTTCTTC.

The V gene is TRBV28, the J gene TRBJ2-7; TRBD1 matches 10 bases. This CDR3 has 18 amino acids. V was clipped by 6 bases and J by 2 bases; unmatched bases: 16. Germline V CDR1 and CDR2: MDHEN, SYDVKM. The CDR3 is CASSRVPGQGRDPYEQYF. The CDR3 DNA sequence: TGTGCCAGCAGCCGCGTCCCGGGACAGGGGCGGGACCCCTACGAGCAGTACTTC.

The chain has TRBV29-1 and TRBJ2-7; D is unclear. V was trimmed by 4 bases and J by 2 bases, leaving 15 bases between them. This CDR3 has 14 amino acids. Germline CDR1 is SQVTM and CDR2 is ANQGSEA. The CDR3 DNA reads TGCAGCGTTGCCGATCGACTTCCTCCCTACGAGCAGTACTTC. Its translation: CSVADRLPPYEQYF.

Only one count was recorded for this clone. This chain links TRBV18 with TRBJ2-7; 13 nucleotides line up with TRBD2. J lost 2 bases, V lost 6 bases, and 4 bases had no gene match. The germline gives CDR1 KGHSH, CDR2 LQKENI. The CDR3 is 15 amino acids. The CDR3 loop is CASSSGTSGTYEQYF. The DNA of the CDR3 is TGTGCCAGCTCCTCCGGGACTAGCGGGACCTACGAGCAGTACTTC.

V gene TRBV29-1 combines with J gene TRBJ2-1; TRBD1 agrees at 8 bases. J was trimmed by 0 bases and V by 7 bases; bases with no gene match: 2. The CDR3 runs to 13 residues. The germline V gene encodes CDR1 SQVTM and CDR2 ANQGSEA. This CDR3 is CSAGGASYNEQFF. Written as DNA, the CDR3 is TGCAGCGCAGGGGGCGCCTCCTACAATGAGCAGTTCTTC.

In its sample, this clone was seen once. J is TRBJ1-4 and V is TRBV5-1; no reliable D call. Trimming stripped 4 bases from V and 3 bases from J, with 19 bases between. The length of the CDR3 is 17 residues. Germline CDR1 and CDR2: SGHRS and YFSETQ. The CDR3 sequence: CASSVEQAGSSNEKLFF. CDR3 nucleotides: TGCGCCAGCAGCGTGGAACAAGCAGGATCATCTAATGAAAAACTGTTTTTT.

The rearrangement uses TRBV19 and TRBJ1-1, with 7 bases matching TRBD1. Germline V lookup: CDR1 LNHDA, CDR2 SQIVND (reference sequence). The CDR3 runs 14 residues. The junction had 5 bases not matched to a gene; V was cut back by 3 bases and J by 4 bases. CDR3 loop: CASSMIAGGTEAFF. CDR3 nucleotide sequence: TGTGCCAGTAGTATGATTGCAGGGGGCACTGAAGCTTTCTTT.

The V and J genes are TRBV7-2 and TRBJ2-7; 9 bases map to TRBD2. Trimming took 3 bases from V and 7 from J; bases not matched to a gene: 7. The CDR3 loop spans 14 amino acids. Germline V gene sequence: CDR1 SGHTA, CDR2 FQGNSA. Written as DNA, the CDR3 is TGTGCCAGCAGCTTGAGCGGGGGGCCTCGTGAGCAGTACTTC. Protein product: CASSLSGGPREQYF.

The chain couples TRBV6-5 to TRBJ2-5, with TRBD1 identical over 9 bases. The CDR3 totals 12 residues. V shed 6 bases, J shed 4 bases, and the junction held 0 bases outside the gene matches. Germline CDR1 and CDR2: MNHEY and SVGAGI. CDR3 protein: CASRDRGETQYF. The CDR3 DNA sequence: TGTGCCAGCAGGGACAGGGGAGAGACCCAGTACTTC.

This chain connects TRBV29-1 to TRBJ2-2, with 10 positions matching TRBD1. The ends lost 8 bases at V and 2 bases at J; junction bases unmatched: 14. Per the germline V gene, CDR1 is SQVTM and CDR2 is ANQGSEA. This CDR3 is 17 amino acids long. CDR3 protein: CSPTRELTGGNTGELFF. The CDR3, as DNA: TGCAGCCCGACTAGGGAACTGACAGGGGGCAACACCGGGGAGCTGTTTTTT.

This clone occurred a few times. J is TRBJ2-7 and V is TRBV27; D might be TRBD1 (5 bases). The CDR3 has 15 residues. Germline V gene data show CDR1 as MNHEY and CDR2 as SMNVEV (reference sequence). The germline V and J ends were trimmed by 2 bases and 5 bases, with 16 bases remaining between them. The CDR3 sequence: CASSLMARAVHEQYF. DNA for the CDR3: TGTGCCAGCAGTTTAATGGCCAGGGCGGTGCACGAGCAGTACTTC.

Note on this clone: Other DNA sequences in this specimen translate into the identical CDR3. CDR3: CASSLSGGYGYTF. DNA for the CDR3: TGTGCCAGCAGCTTAAGCGGGGGTTATGGCTACACCTTC. The chain has TRBV11-2 and TRBJ1-2, with TRBD1 as a possible D gene (5 bases). The CDR3 runs to 13 residues. The germline V gene encodes CDR1 SGHAT and CDR2 FQNNGV. V was trimmed by 2 bases and J by 5 bases, leaving 9 bases between them. Full variable domain (rest looked up from reference TRBV11-2 and TRBJ1-2): EAGVAQSPRYKIIEKRQSVAFWCNPISGHATLYWYQQILGQGPKLLIQFQNNGVVDDSQLPKDRFSAERLKGVDSTLKIQPAKLEDSAVYLCASSLSGGYGYTFGSGTRLTVV.

The table lists this clone with a few counts. This sequence joins TRBV19 and TRBJ2-2; the match to TRBD2 covers 12 bases. The CDR3 is 16 residues long. V was pared by 8 bases and J by 0 bases, with 4 bases of the junction left unmatched. Per the germline V gene, CDR1 is LNHDA and CDR2 is SQIVND (reference sequence). CDR3 DNA: TGTGCCAGTGGACTAGCGGGACCCGCGAACACCGGGGAGCTGTTTTTT. Amino acid sequence: CASGLAGPANTGELFF.

This chain uses TRBV28 with TRBJ1-6, with TRBD1 matching over 7 bases. J gave up 6 bases and V 7 bases, and 9 bases lay outside the gene matches. The CDR3 contains 15 residues. Germline assignment: CDR1 MDHEN and CDR2 SYDVKM. The CDR3 sequence: CASKGARRGNSPLHF. CDR3 nucleotides: TGTGCCAGCAAGGGGGCCCGACGGGGTAATTCACCCCTCCACTTT. Full variable domain (remainder filled in from reference TRBV28 and TRBJ1-6): DVKVTQSSRYLVKRTGEKVFLECVQDMDHENMFWYRQDPGLGLRLIYFSYDVKMKEKGDIPEGYSVSREKKERFSLILESASTNQTSMYLCASKGARRGNSPLHFGNGTRLTVT.